Listed here are 27 T cell receptor beta chains from one sample, sequenced in a study of shared clonotypes between healthy human individuals. Sequencing was performed with immunoSEQ multiplex PCR; in TCRdb, only in-frame clones are kept and a portion is missing. The profile shows 600,000 to 800,000 clones, over 55% of them singletons. The sequenced sample consisted of memory CD4+ T cells sorted from blood. Documented subset: CD45RA-negative fraction. Every receptor here comes from a woman aged 30 to 39 in good health.

The rearrangement joins TRBV7-2 to TRBJ1-1; a weak D match, TRBD1 (5 bases). Germline V gene lookup returns CDR1 SGHTA and CDR2 FQGNSA. V was shortened by 1 base and J by 6 bases, with 15 bases between the two germline ends. The CDR3 is 15 amino acids. The CDR3 reads CASSLGRGWAAEAFF. CDR3 DNA: TGTGCCAGCAGCTTAGGGAGGGGATGGGCAGCTGAAGCTTTCTTT.

Details on this clone: Other nucleotide sequences in the sample specify the same CDR3. The chain has TRBV18 and TRBJ1-1, with D possibly TRBD1 on 5 matching bases. Germline V gives CDR1 KGHSH, CDR2 LQKENI. Trimming removed 2 bases from V and 3 bases from J, with 10 bases in between. This CDR3 region has 14 residues. CDR3: CASSPSGGDTEAFF. The CDR3 region has the DNA TGTGCCAGCTCACCAAGCGGGGGGGACACTGAAGCTTTCTTT.

This clone was picked up one time. J is TRBJ1-3 and V is TRBV2; D is possibly TRBD1 (5 bases). Germline V gives CDR1 SNHLY, CDR2 FYNNEI. The CDR3 covers 17 residues. The V gene lost 6 bases and the J gene lost 0 bases, with 18 bases spanning the gap. Here the CDR3 DNA reads TGTGCCAGCAGCGACCTGGGACCGCCACGCTCTGGAAACACCATATATTTT. Amino acids: CASSDLGPPRSGNTIYF. Looking up the rest from reference TRBV2 and TRBJ1-3 gives the full variable domain: EPEVTQTPSHQVTQMGQEVILRCVPISNHLYFYWYRQILGQKVEFLVSFYNNEISEKSEIFDDQFSVERPDGSNFTLKIRSTKLEDSAMYFCASSDLGPPRSGNTIYFGEGSWLTVV.

The rearrangement joins TRBV11-2 to TRBJ1-4; D perhaps matches TRBD1 (6 bases). Germline lookup yields CDR1 SGHAT and CDR2 FQNNGV. With 5 bases removed from V and 7 bases from J, the gap between germline ends came to 14 bases. CDR3 size: 14 residues. The CDR3: CASSRQGLPEKLFF. In nucleotides, the CDR3 is TGTGCCAGCAGCCGCCAGGGGTTACCTGAAAAACTGTTTTTT.

This clone was found once. This CDR3 is CASSLSRGGNQPQHF. The CDR3 DNA reads as TGTGCCAGCAGTTTATCTCGGGGTGGCAATCAGCCCCAGCATTTT. The gene calls are TRBV27 and TRBJ1-5; D not certain. Trimming removed 0 bases from V and 2 bases from J, with 8 bases in between. The CDR3 loop spans 15 amino acids. CDR1 and CDR2 (germline): MNHEY, SMNVEV (reference sequence).

This clone was counted once. The chain carries TRBV15 and TRBJ2-5, with D maybe TRBD1 (6 bases). The V and J ends lost 0 bases and 5 bases respectively, with 13 bases between them. Germline CDR1 LNHNV, CDR2 YYDKDF (reference sequence). The CDR3 runs 15 residues. The CDR3 bases are TGTGCCACCAGCAGAGATTGGCAGAGGGGGGAGACCCAGTACTTC. Translation: CATSRDWQRGETQYF.

The rearrangement joins TRBV18 to TRBJ2-7, with D perhaps being TRBD1 or TRBD2 (5 bases each). Germline V gives CDR1 KGHSH, CDR2 LQKENI. CDR3 size: 13 residues. Trimming removed 3 bases at V and 5 bases at J, with 11 bases between. The DNA for the CDR3 is TGTGCCAGCTCACCGGGGACGGACAACGAGCAGTACTTC. Its protein is CASSPGTDNEQYF. Full variable domain (rest looked up from reference TRBV18 and TRBJ2-7): NAGVMQNPRHLVRRRGQEARLRCSPMKGHSHVYWYRQLPEEGLKFMVYLQKENIIDESGMPKERFSAEFPKEGPSILRIQQVVRGDSAAYFCASSPGTDNEQYFGPGTRLTVT.

The chain employs TRBV6-1 and TRBJ2-5; D might be TRBD2 (6 bases). Trimming cost V 7 bases and J 1 base, with 10 bases left between them. CDR1 is MNHNS and CDR2 is SASEGT in the germline V gene. The CDR3 runs to 13 residues. The CDR3 bases are TGTGCCAGCATTAGGGGAGGCCAAGAGACCCAGTACTTC. This codes for CASIRGGQETQYF.

Written as DNA, the CDR3 is TGTGCCAGCAGCCCGAGGGGGGGGGCTCAGCAGCCCCAGCATTTT. This gives the protein CASSPRGGAQQPQHF. The chain carries TRBV7-8 and TRBJ1-5; D may be TRBD1 (6 bases). The V end lost 5 bases, the J end lost 7 bases, and 18 bases lay between the germline ends. The CDR3 has 15 amino acids. Germline loops: CDR1 SGHVS, CDR2 FQNEAQ. Variable domain in full (rest from reference TRBV7-8 and TRBJ1-5): GAGVSQSPRYKVAKRGQDVALRCDPISGHVSLFWYQQALGQGPEFLTYFQNEAQLDKSGLPSDRFFAERPEGSVSTLKIQRTQQEDSAVYLCASSPRGGAQQPQHFGDGTRLSIL.

V and J are TRBV28 and TRBJ2-1; TRBD2 agrees at 10 bases. Germline-derived CDR1 and CDR2 are MDHEN and SYDVKM. V was pared by 6 bases and J by 7 bases, with 12 bases of the junction left unmatched. This CDR3 is built from 16 residues. CDR3 in DNA: TGTGCCAGCAGCCGGGCTAGCGGGAGAATGTTGAATGAGCAGTTCTTC. It translates to CASSRASGRMLNEQFF.

V is TRBV21-1 and J is TRBJ1-3. TRBV21-1 is recorded as a pseudogene. The CDR3 contains 18 residues. The CDR3 spells CASSKTALSLCSGNTIYF. For the CDR3, the DNA is TGTGCCAGCAGCAAAACGGCCTTGAGTCTCTGCTCTGGAAACACCATATATTTT.

The chain joins TRBV4-2 to TRBJ2-2, with 8 bases aligning to TRBD1. This CDR3 has 16 amino acids. Germline values: CDR1 LGHNA, CDR2 YNFKEQ. J gave up 0 bases and V 3 bases, and 3 bases lay outside the gene matches. CDR3 bases: TGTGCCAGCAGCCAGACACAGGGGGCGAACACCGGGGAGCTGTTTTTT. Translated, it gives CASSQTQGANTGELFF.

This chain connects TRBV29-1 to TRBJ2-1; 10 positions match TRBD2. This CDR3 region has 15 residues. CDR1 and CDR2 (germline): SQVTM, ANQGSEA. The J segment lost 8 bases and the V segment lost 1 base, leaving 8 bases of the junction unmatched. CDR3 bases: TGCAGCGTTGAAGGGCTAGCGGGAGTGGGGTATGAGCAGTTCTTC. It translates to CSVEGLAGVGYEQFF.

The count of this clone is one. The chain recombines TRBV9 with TRBJ2-2; no firm D call. This CDR3 is built from 13 residues. Per germline, CDR1 SGDLS and CDR2 YYNGEE. Deletions cut 3 bases from V and 5 bases from J, with 8 bases between. CDR3 nucleotide sequence: TGTGCCAGCAGCGGCTTTTATACCGGGGAGCTGTTTTTT. It encodes CASSGFYTGELFF.

The chain employs TRBV10-3 and TRBJ1-3, with 11 bases lining up with TRBD1. Germline V gene data show CDR1 as ENHRY and CDR2 as SYGVKD. This CDR3 contains 15 residues. V trimming: 10 bases; J trimming: 3 bases; junction bases outside the gene matches: 8. CDR3 sequence reads: CATHGQGASGNTIYF. For the CDR3, the DNA is TGTGCCACCCATGGACAGGGGGCGAGTGGAAACACCATATATTTT.

V is TRBV19 and J is TRBJ2-1, with 11 bases fitting TRBD2. V lost 6 bases, J lost 7 bases, and 11 bases stayed unmatched. This CDR3 contains 16 residues. Germline CDR1 LNHDA, CDR2 SQIVND (reference sequence). The CDR3 sequence is CASSPLAGGPINEQFF. The CDR3 bases are TGTGCCAGTAGCCCCTTAGCGGGAGGGCCAATTAATGAGCAGTTCTTC. Full variable domain (rest looked up from reference TRBV19 and TRBJ2-1): DGGITQSPKYLFRKEGQNVTLSCEQNLNHDAMYWYRQDPGQGLRLIYYSQIVNDFQKGDIAEGYSVSREKKESFPLTVTSAQKNPTAFYLCASSPLAGGPINEQFFGPGTRLTVL.

The chain uses TRBV15 and TRBJ2-1; D is unclear. CDR3 length: 13 amino acids. Germline CDR1 is LNHNV and CDR2 is YYDKDF (reference sequence). V was cut by 5 bases and J by 5 bases, with 10 bases left in between. For the CDR3, the DNA is TGTGCCACCAGCTTTCGCGGAAACAATGAGCAGTTCTTC. It translates to CATSFRGNNEQFF. Together with reference TRBV15 and TRBJ2-1, the CDR3 gives the full variable domain: DAMVIQNPRYQVTQFGKPVTLSCSQTLNHNVMYWYQQKSSQAPKLLFHYYDKDFNNEADTPDNFQSRRPNTSFCFLDIRSPGLGDTAMYLCATSFRGNNEQFFGPGTRLTVL.

The gene calls are TRBV20-1 and TRBJ2-7; D is unclear. The V and J ends lost 3 bases and 9 bases respectively, with 12 bases between them. The CDR3 spans 11 residues. Germline assignment: CDR1 DFQATT and CDR2 SNEGSKA (reference sequence). CDR3 residues: CSARETPSQYF. CDR3 in DNA: TGCAGTGCTAGGGAGACTCCCTCGCAGTACTTC.

V is TRBV15 and J is TRBJ2-7, with TRBD2 matching over 12 bases. CDR3 length equals 15 residues. V lost 4 bases, J lost 6 bases, and 7 bases stayed unmatched. Germline assignment: CDR1 LNHNV and CDR2 YYDKDF (reference sequence). For the CDR3, the DNA is TGTGCCACCAGCACAGAGACTAGCGGGAGCTCCGAGCAGTACTTC. It yields the protein CATSTETSGSSEQYF. Complete variable domain (other parts from reference TRBV15 and TRBJ2-7): DAMVIQNPRYQVTQFGKPVTLSCSQTLNHNVMYWYQQKSSQAPKLLFHYYDKDFNNEADTPDNFQSRRPNTSFCFLDIRSPGLGDTAMYLCATSTETSGSSEQYFGPGTRLTVT.

The chain has TRBV7-6 and TRBJ2-1; TRBD2 matches 9 bases. With V trimmed by 8 bases and J by 9 bases, 11 bases remained unmatched. CDR3 length: 14 residues. Germline V gene sequence: CDR1 SGHVS, CDR2 FNYEAQ. In DNA form, the CDR3 reads TGTGCCAGCTCACCGGGACTAGCCCTCAGTGAGCAGTTCTTC. Protein: CASSPGLALSEQFF.

The chain carries TRBV5-1 and TRBJ2-5; TRBD2 matches 8 bases. CDR3 size: 16 residues. Trimming removed 4 bases from V and 4 bases from J; junction bases left unmatched: 12. The germline gives CDR1 SGHRS, CDR2 YFSETQ. CDR3 DNA sequence: TGCGCCAGCAGCCCTTCTTTAGCGGGATCTTCAGAGACCCAGTACTTC. Translated, it gives CASSPSLAGSSETQYF.

The rearrangement joins TRBV19 to TRBJ2-7, with TRBD1 matching 8 bases. The V and J ends lost 6 bases and 0 bases, in that order; junction bases with no gene match: 4. CDR3 size: 14 residues. Germline-derived CDR1 and CDR2 are LNHDA and SQIVND (reference sequence). This chain's CDR3 is CASRPGQDSYEQYF. CDR3 sequence (DNA): TGTGCCAGTAGACCGGGACAGGACTCCTACGAGCAGTACTTC.

The chain combines TRBV5-1 with TRBJ1-2, with D possibly matching TRBD1 (5 bases). Germline lookup yields CDR1 SGHRS and CDR2 YFSETQ. The V gene lost 2 bases and the J gene lost 5 bases, with 16 bases spanning the gap. CDR3 length: 15 amino acids. The chain's CDR3 is CASSFWDDQSYGYTF. For the CDR3, the DNA is TGCGCCAGCAGCTTTTGGGACGATCAGTCGTATGGCTACACCTTC.

The chain couples TRBV2 to TRBJ1-4; 10 positions match TRBD1. The V and J ends lost 6 bases and 3 bases, in that order; junction bases with no gene match: 1. The CDR3 runs 14 residues. The germline V gene has CDR1 SNHLY and CDR2 FYNNEI. This CDR3 reads CASRGTGANEKLFF. The CDR3 DNA reads as TGTGCCAGCAGAGGGACAGGGGCTAATGAAAAACTGTTTTTT.

This sequence joins TRBV4-1 and TRBJ2-4, with TRBD2 matching 8 bases. Trimming removed 3 bases from V and 6 bases from J; junction bases left unmatched: 10. Per germline, CDR1 MGHRA and CDR2 YSYEKL. The CDR3 contains 16 residues. CDR3 amino acids: CASSHLAGFPRNIQYF. The CDR3 DNA reads as TGCGCCAGCAGCCATTTAGCGGGGTTCCCTAGAAACATTCAGTACTTC.

The chain is built from TRBV27 and TRBJ2-1, with 7 bases lining up with TRBD2. The V gene's germline CDR1 is MNHEY and CDR2 SMNVEV (reference sequence). V dropped 3 bases and J dropped 7; count of bases not matched to a gene: 9. The CDR3 spans 15 residues. DNA of the CDR3: TGTGCCAGCAGTTTTGGGGCGGGAGATCGGAATGAGCAGTTCTTC. Translation: CASSFGAGDRNEQFF.

J is TRBJ1-3 and V is TRBV25-1; D remains ambiguous. Trimming removed 2 bases at V and 0 bases at J, with 14 bases between. CDR3 length equals 17 residues. Germline V gene lookup returns CDR1 MGHDK and CDR2 SYGVNS. The DNA for the CDR3 is TGTGCCAGCAGTGAAAGGATCGTAGGCCTCTCTGGAAACACCATATATTTT. This codes for CASSERIVGLSGNTIYF.